This T cell receptor (beta chain) derives from a study of T-cell memory formation after mild COVID-19. Findings and caveats of the study: CD4+ contracting clones lay mainly in CM and EM, CD8+ ones in EMRA.

Concerning this clonotype: Its antigen is not identified.

From the 5' RACE reads, TCRdb called clonotypes with MiXCR, one entry per CDR3 protein. The sample lists about 350,000 distinct CDR3 sequences, roughly 15% seen once, with about a fifth in the top ten. This receptor was taken from a man younger than 30 who had mild COVID-19 (a few samples of this study predate the infection). Cell type and time point are not known. The specimen sequenced was PBMCs or a T cell subset sorted from them (not recorded which).

CDR3 sequence reads: CASSILDTQGEQFF. The CDR3 region has the DNA TGTGCCAGCAGTATCTTAGACACCCAGGGTGAGCAGTTCTTC. The V gene is TRBV2, the J gene TRBJ2-1, with TRBD1 as a possible D gene (5 bases). The length of the CDR3 is 14 residues. Per the germline V gene, CDR1 is SNHLY and CDR2 is FYNNEI. The ends were cut back, 5 bases at V and 9 bases at J, with 17 bases in the middle.